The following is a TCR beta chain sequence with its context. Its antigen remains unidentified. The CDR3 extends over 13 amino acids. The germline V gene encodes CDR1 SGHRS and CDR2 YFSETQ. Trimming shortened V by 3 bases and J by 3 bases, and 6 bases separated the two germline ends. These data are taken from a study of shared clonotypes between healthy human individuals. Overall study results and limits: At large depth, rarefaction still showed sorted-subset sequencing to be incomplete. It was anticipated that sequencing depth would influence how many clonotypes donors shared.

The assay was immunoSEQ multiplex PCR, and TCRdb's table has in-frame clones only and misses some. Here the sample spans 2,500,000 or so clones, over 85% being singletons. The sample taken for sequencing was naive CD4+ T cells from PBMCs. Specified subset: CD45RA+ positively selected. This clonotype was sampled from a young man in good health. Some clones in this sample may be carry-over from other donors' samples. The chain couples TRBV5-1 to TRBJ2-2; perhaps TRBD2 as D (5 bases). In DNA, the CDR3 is TGCGCCAGCAGCTCAGCGGACACCGGGGAGCTGTTTTTT. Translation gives CASSSADTGELFF.